These 12 T cell receptor beta chains were all obtained from the same sample, sequenced in a study of blood T cell repertoires in COVID-19. Sequencing used immunoSEQ multiplex PCR; TCRdb keeps in-frame clones, though not all of them. The top ten hold 8% to 9.5% of the sample, which has around 150,000 clones, around 80% seen once. The source material was peripheral blood. Every receptor here comes from a woman aged 80 or over with active or convalescent COVID-19.

The chain joins TRBV6-1 to TRBJ1-2, with D hard to call. Germline V CDR1 and CDR2: MNHNS, SASEGT. V shed 0 bases and J shed 4 bases, with 12 bases lying between them. The CDR3 has 15 residues. The CDR3 coding sequence is TGTGCCAGCAGTGAAGCTCGGGTGTACCTCTATGGCTACACCTTC. Encoded protein: CASSEARVYLYGYTF.

The V gene is TRBV7-8, the J gene TRBJ2-5; no clear D gene. CDR1 is SGHVS, CDR2 FQNEAQ, per germline. The CDR3 is made up of 14 amino acids. The V and J ends lost 1 base and 2 bases respectively, with 8 bases between them. As DNA, the CDR3 is TGTGCCAGCAGCTTAGTAGAGACACAAGAGACCCAGTACTTC. Translating gives CASSLVETQETQYF.

V is TRBV18 and J is TRBJ1-5, with D unclear. This CDR3 region has 12 residues. Trimming took 3 bases from V and 4 from J, leaving 4 bases between them. Germline CDR1 KGHSH, CDR2 LQKENI. CDR3 amino acids: CASSPQNQPQHF. As DNA, the CDR3 is TGTGCCAGCTCACCTCAGAATCAGCCCCAGCATTTT.

The V call is TRBV11-2, the J call TRBJ1-2; D possibly corresponds to TRBD1 (6 bases). This CDR3 has 17 amino acids. V was clipped by 4 bases and J by 2 bases, with 20 bases between them. The germline V gene has CDR1 SGHAT and CDR2 FQNNGV. The CDR3 here is CASSSDGQFEGNYGYTF. DNA for the CDR3: TGTGCCAGCAGCTCGGACGGACAGTTTGAGGGCAACTATGGCTACACCTTC.

This clone has a handful of counts. The J gene is TRBJ1-4, the V gene TRBV30; 7 nucleotides align to TRBD1. Germline loops: CDR1 GTSNPN, CDR2 SVGIG (reference sequence). The CDR3 is 15 amino acids. With V trimmed by 2 bases and J by 10 bases, 13 bases remained unmatched. CDR3 loop: CAWSPPGQHLGKLFF. The CDR3, as DNA: TGTGCCTGGAGTCCTCCGGGACAGCATCTTGGAAAACTGTTTTTT.

The chain recombines TRBV11-3 with TRBJ1-1; D remains unclear. V was pared by 5 bases and J by 1 base, with 11 bases between. The CDR3 is made up of 14 amino acids. The germline V gene encodes CDR1 SGHNT and CDR2 YENEEA. The CDR3 DNA reads TGTGCCAGCAGCCCCCCCCGGGAGAACACTGAAGCTTTCTTT. It yields the protein CASSPPRENTEAFF. Using reference TRBV11-3 and TRBJ1-1 for the parts outside the CDR3, the full variable domain is EAGVVQSPRYKIIEKKQPVAFWCNPISGHNTLYWYLQNLGQGPELLIRYENEEAVDDSQLPKDRFSAERLKGVDSTLKIQPAELGDSAVYLCASSPPRENTEAFFGQGTRLTVV.

This clone has only one observation. V is TRBV9 and J is TRBJ1-2; 7 bases agree with TRBD1. Germline CDR1 SGDLS, CDR2 YYNGEE. After removal of 0 bases from V and 7 bases from J, the junction contained 6 bases not matched to a gene. The length of the CDR3 is 14 residues. The CDR3: CASSVDDRVGGYTF. The CDR3 DNA reads as TGTGCCAGCAGCGTAGACGACAGGGTAGGTGGCTACACCTTC.

The rearrangement joins TRBV5-1 to TRBJ1-4, with 7 bases fitting TRBD1. This CDR3 is built from 16 residues. The germline V gene encodes CDR1 SGHRS and CDR2 YFSETQ. The V segment lost 3 bases and the J segment 0 bases; nucleotides outside the gene matches: 5. The CDR3 region is CASSWGTAATNEKLFF. CDR3 DNA sequence: TGCGCCAGCAGCTGGGGGACAGCTGCAACTAATGAAAAACTGTTTTTT.

The V gene is TRBV4-1, the J gene TRBJ2-2, with a possible D match to TRBD1 (5 bases). V was clipped by 0 bases and J by 0 bases, with 14 bases between them. Germline V lookup: CDR1 MGHRA, CDR2 YSYEKL. The CDR3 runs 18 residues. Written as DNA, the CDR3 is TGCGCCAGCAGCCAAGAGTGGGGCCATGCCGCGAACACCGGGGAGCTGTTTTTT. This codes for CASSQEWGHAANTGELFF.

The chain joins TRBV6-5 to TRBJ1-2; a possible D gene is TRBD1 (6 bases). This CDR3 spans 14 amino acids. V was shortened by 6 bases and J by 5 bases, with 16 bases between the two germline ends. From germline, CDR1 is MNHEY and CDR2 SVGAGI. The CDR3: CASRAKIRGYGYTF. As DNA, the CDR3 is TGTGCCAGCAGAGCTAAGATCAGGGGATATGGCTACACCTTC.

This chain links TRBV19 with TRBJ1-1; D unresolved. Germline lookup yields CDR1 LNHDA and CDR2 SQIVND (reference sequence). This CDR3 has 17 residues. Trimming stripped 1 base from V and 0 bases from J, with 15 bases between. As DNA, the CDR3 is TGTGCCAGTAGTATAGTGCGGGGATCAAGGCTGAACACTGAAGCTTTCTTT. Translation gives CASSIVRGSRLNTEAFF. Full variable domain (rest looked up from reference TRBV19 and TRBJ1-1): DGGITQSPKYLFRKEGQNVTLSCEQNLNHDAMYWYRQDPGQGLRLIYYSQIVNDFQKGDIAEGYSVSREKKESFPLTVTSAQKNPTAFYLCASSIVRGSRLNTEAFFGQGTRLTVV.

The chain employs TRBV5-1 and TRBJ1-1, with D possibly TRBD1 on 5 matching bases. This CDR3 has 14 amino acids. V gave up 2 bases and J gave up 2 bases, with 10 bases separating them. The V gene's germline CDR1 is SGHRS and CDR2 YFSETQ. The CDR3 is CASSFEGVNTEAFF. CDR3 bases: TGCGCCAGCAGCTTTGAAGGGGTTAACACTGAAGCTTTCTTT.